A few counts support the clone carrying this TCR beta chain. This CDR3 region has 15 residues. In germline, CDR1 is DFQATT, CDR2 SNEGSKA (reference sequence). V was shortened by 6 bases and J by 0 bases, with 12 bases between the two germline ends. TCRdb re-called the 5' RACE reads through MiXCR, storing one row per CDR3 protein. The sample contains fewer than 75,000 distinct CDR3 sequences, 15% to 20% of which appear only once. These data belong to a study of T cells of healthy individuals. This TCR was recovered from a human donor in good health. The chain is built from TRBV20-1 and TRBJ1-6; D possibly corresponds to TRBD1 (5 bases). The chain's CDR3 is CSATRDSSYNSPLHF. The CDR3 region has the DNA TGCAGTGCAACCAGGGATAGCTCCTATAATTCACCCCTCCACTTT.